This T cell receptor beta chain was profiled in a study of CD8 T cells in Susac syndrome. An amount of RNA that ranged from roughly 0.45 to 1 ug was reverse transcribed with random hexamers. With immunoSEQ multiplex PCR, TCR beta CDR3 was amplified across 54 Vbeta and 13 Jbeta. TCRdb passed the immunoSEQ multiplex PCR reads through MiXCR, listing each CDR3 protein once. The table lists about 64,000 distinct CDR3 sequences, about 94% of them singletons, with around 0.6% in the top ten. This clonotype was observed a single time. Germline assignment: CDR1 MNHEY and CDR2 SMNVEV (reference sequence). The junction had 6 bases not matched to a gene; V was cut back by 5 bases and J by 0 bases. This CDR3 region has 16 residues.

The specimen was CD8+ T cells from PBMCs. V and J are TRBV27 and TRBJ2-5, with 10 bases lining up with TRBD2. This sequence originates from a human donor with multiple sclerosis. The CDR3 sequence is CASSVAGGFHQETQYF. As DNA, the CDR3 is TGTGCCAGCAGTGTAGCGGGAGGCTTCCACCAAGAGACCCAGTACTTC.